Below are 14 T cell receptor beta chains sequenced from a single sample in a study of blood T cell repertoires in COVID-19. Produced via immunoSEQ multiplex PCR; TCRdb's table is partial and in-frame only. In the table there are 200,000 or so clones, around 84% of which are singletons. Sequencing used PBMCs or T cells enriched from blood (not recorded which). Every receptor here comes from a woman between 35 and 50 years old with acute COVID-19.

The chain links TRBV9 to TRBJ1-1; 7 bases line up with TRBD1. V shed 0 bases and J 0 bases; nucleotides not matched to a gene: 5. Germline V lookup: CDR1 SGDLS, CDR2 YYNGEE. This CDR3 region has 16 residues. The CDR3 sequence: CASSVEGGTVNTEAFF. CDR3 coding DNA: TGTGCCAGCAGCGTAGAGGGTGGGACAGTGAACACTGAAGCTTTCTTT.

The gene calls are TRBV29-1 and TRBJ2-7, with no clear D. Per the germline V gene, CDR1 is SQVTM and CDR2 is ANQGSEA. V lost 4 bases and J 2 bases, leaving 9 bases between the germline ends. This CDR3 has 12 residues. The DNA for the CDR3 is TGCAGCGTTGGAGTCATGACCTACGAGCAGTACTTC. This sequence encodes CSVGVMTYEQYF.

The rearrangement links TRBV7-9 to TRBJ2-7; TRBD1 agrees at 10 bases. The CDR3 covers 14 residues. The germline gives CDR1 SEHNR, CDR2 FQNEAQ (reference sequence). V lost 5 bases, J lost 3 bases, and 4 bases stayed unmatched. The CDR3 region has the DNA TGTGCCAGCAGCCCGAGGACAGGGGGCTACGAGCAGTACTTC. The encoded protein is CASSPRTGGYEQYF.

This chain links TRBV4-3 with TRBJ2-3; perhaps TRBD2 as D (6 bases). There are 14 residues in the CDR3. Trimming pared 6 bases from V and 2 bases from J, leaving 12 bases between. Germline CDR1 reads LGHNA; CDR2 reads YSLEER. DNA for the CDR3: TGCGCCAGCAGGGGGGACTCCCACACAGATACGCAGTATTTT. Protein sequence: CASRGDSHTDTQYF.

V usage is TRBV5-4 and J usage is TRBJ1-6; D gene unclear. The CDR3 consists of 15 residues. CDR1 and CDR2 from the germline V gene are SGHNT and YYREEE (reference sequence). Trimming stripped 3 bases from V and 7 bases from J, with 14 bases between. CDR3 nucleotides: TGTGCCAGCAGCTCCCGGGGTTTTGGCAATTCACCCCTCCACTTT. It encodes CASSSRGFGNSPLHF.

The chain couples TRBV19 to TRBJ1-5; a possible D gene is TRBD1 (5 bases). Trimming pared 6 bases from V and 5 bases from J, leaving 8 bases between. Germline V CDR1 and CDR2: LNHDA, SQIVND (reference sequence). This CDR3 has 12 residues. The CDR3 loop reads CASRQGDQPQHF. The CDR3 nucleotides read TGTGCCAGTAGGCAGGGCGATCAGCCCCAGCATTTT. The variable domain in full, with the rest retrieved from reference TRBV19 and TRBJ1-5, is DGGITQSPKYLFRKEGQNVTLSCEQNLNHDAMYWYRQDPGQGLRLIYYSQIVNDFQKGDIAEGYSVSREKKESFPLTVTSAQKNPTAFYLCASRQGDQPQHFGDGTRLSIL.

The CDR3 protein is CASSFGTARADTQYF. The DNA of the CDR3 is TGTGCCAGCAGTTTTGGGACAGCGAGGGCAGATACGCAGTATTTT. J is TRBJ2-3 and V is TRBV28, with 7 bases matching TRBD1. In germline, CDR1 is MDHEN, CDR2 SYDVKM. The CDR3 has 15 residues. V shed 3 bases and J 4 bases; nucleotides not matched to a gene: 7.

The chain joins TRBV18 to TRBJ1-5; no reliable D call. The CDR3 has 16 amino acids. Trimming pared 4 bases from V and 2 bases from J, leaving 15 bases between. Germline-derived CDR1 and CDR2 are KGHSH and LQKENI. CDR3 amino acids: CASSQMSFRGNQPQHF. CDR3 in DNA: TGTGCCAGCTCACAGATGTCCTTTCGGGGCAATCAGCCCCAGCATTTT.

The gene calls are TRBV2 and TRBJ2-7; TRBD2 matches at 10 bases. The CDR3 runs to 15 residues. Germline CDR1 is SNHLY and CDR2 is FYNNEI. V lost 4 bases and J lost 2; bases outside the gene matches: 5. The CDR3 region has the DNA TGTGCCAGCAGTGCTAGCGGGAGAACCACCTACGAGCAGTACTTC. This encodes CASSASGRTTYEQYF.

The chain recombines TRBV7-2 with TRBJ2-3, with TRBD2 as a possible D gene (5 bases). CDR1 and CDR2 from the germline V gene are SGHTA and FQGNSA. V was clipped by 2 bases and J by 3 bases, with 18 bases between them. The CDR3 has 17 amino acids. In nucleotides, the CDR3 is TGTGCCAGCAGCTTACGGCCGAAGCCTTCGGGAACAGATACGCAGTATTTT. This translates into CASSLRPKPSGTDTQYF.

J is TRBJ1-4 and V is TRBV4-2, with a weak D call TRBD1 (6 bases). Germline V lookup: CDR1 LGHNA, CDR2 YNFKEQ. The V end lost 2 bases, the J end lost 7 bases, and 14 bases lay between the germline ends. This CDR3 is 15 amino acids long. DNA of the CDR3: TGTGCCAGCAGCCAACTCGGGACGGACAGTGAAAAACTGTTTTTT. It yields the protein CASSQLGTDSEKLFF.

The chain combines TRBV5-1 with TRBJ2-2; the D is unclear. The germline gives CDR1 SGHRS, CDR2 YFSETQ. This CDR3 region has 12 residues. The V gene lost 4 bases and the J gene lost 7 bases, with 8 bases spanning the gap. The CDR3 bases are TGCGCCAGCAGCGGGCCATACGGGGAGCTGTTTTTT. Protein product: CASSGPYGELFF.

This clone was detected once. The chain employs TRBV18 and TRBJ1-5, with TRBD1 matching 10 bases. Looked up from germline, CDR1 is KGHSH and CDR2 is LQKENI. CDR3 size: 15 residues. The V and J ends lost 1 base and 5 bases, in that order; junction bases with no gene match: 2. CDR3 sequence: CASSPRGTGDQPQHF. For the CDR3, the DNA is TGTGCCAGCTCACCACGGGGGACAGGGGATCAGCCCCAGCATTTT.

The V call is TRBV2, the J call TRBJ1-5; 7 bases match TRBD1. CDR1 is SNHLY and CDR2 is FYNNEI in the germline V gene. The V and J ends lost 6 bases and 1 base, in that order; junction bases with no gene match: 6. CDR3 length: 15 amino acids. The CDR3 region is CASSRQGLSNQPQHF. CDR3 nucleotides: TGTGCCAGCAGCCGACAGGGTTTAAGCAATCAGCCCCAGCATTTT.